The TCR beta chain under discussion was sequenced for a study of beta chain features in type 1 diabetes. Study-wide findings and caveats: In all four CD4+ subsets, TCRB CDR3 length was significantly, moderately reduced in type 1 diabetes.

CDR3 length: 13 residues. Germline values: CDR1 SEHNR, CDR2 FQNEAQ (reference sequence). The V gene lost 5 bases and the J gene lost 5 bases, with 12 bases spanning the gap. Since all of the isolated RNA was reverse transcribed, expressed TCRB transcripts were what got sequenced. The read count averaged about 3.3 million across naive, central memory and regulatory T cell samples. Clones were read by immunoSEQ multiplex PCR, and TCRdb kept only the in-frame ones, dropping some. Of some 660,000 clones in the sample, roughly an eighth are singletons; the top ten hold less than 0.04%. As for this clone: Antigen specificity is unknown.

Sequenced: naive CD4+ T cells from blood. The V call is TRBV7-9, the J call TRBJ1-1; D ambiguous. This receptor was obtained from a young man with type 1 diabetes. CDR3 amino acids: CASSPSGETEAFF. The CDR3 coding sequence is TGTGCCAGCAGCCCATCCGGGGAGACTGAAGCTTTCTTT. Full variable domain (outside the CDR3, taken from reference TRBV7-9 and TRBJ1-1): DTGVSQNPRHKITKRGQNVTFRCDPISEHNRLYWYRQTLGQGPEFLTYFQNEAQLEKSRLLSDRFSAERPKGSFSTLEIQRTEQGDSAMYLCASSPSGETEAFFGQGTRLTVV.